These T cell receptor beta chains were read from a single sample in a study of OX40 agonist ivuxolimab in advanced cancers. Method: immunoSEQ multiplex PCR; TCRdb's copy keeps in-frame clones and lacks some. The data hold 65,000 to 90,000 clones, with 80% to 95% observed a single time. The sequences come from CD4+ or CD8+ T cells sorted from blood, collected in a trial of the OX40 agonist ivuxolimab. Receptors originate from an adult with an advanced solid tumor such as melanoma, head and neck, liver or kidney cancer. Both conserved end residues are trimmed from each CDR3. Fields, in order: CDR3 protein, V gene, J gene.

CDR3 protein: ASSPLAGGNNEQY
V gene: TRBV14
J gene: TRBJ2-7

CDR3 protein: ASSSPGEPQH
V gene: TRBV21-1
J gene: TRBJ1-5

CDR3 protein: ASTRNGQIGGYT
V gene: TRBV2
J gene: TRBJ1-2

CDR3 protein: ASSSRTGHSYEQY
V gene: TRBV14
J gene: TRBJ2-7

CDR3 protein: ASSFIQGATGELF
V gene: TRBV7-6
J gene: TRBJ2-2

CDR3 protein: ASRIEAGSQPQH
V gene: TRBV6-5
J gene: TRBJ1-5

CDR3 protein: ASRSTGDNEQF
V gene: TRBV28
J gene: TRBJ2-1

CDR3 protein: SARVYYEQY
V gene: TRBV20-1
J gene: TRBJ2-7

CDR3 protein: ASSEATGLSYEQY
V gene: TRBV6-1
J gene: TRBJ2-7

CDR3 protein: ASSGQGYYEQY
V gene: TRBV5-1
J gene: TRBJ2-7

CDR3 protein: ASSPQNSYNEQF
V gene: TRBV18
J gene: TRBJ2-1

CDR3 protein: ASSQRRLPTSNTGELF
V gene: TRBV4-1
J gene: TRBJ2-2

CDR3 protein: ASSWGQGAAGELF
V gene: TRBV7-3
J gene: TRBJ2-2

CDR3 protein: ASSLTGKEQF
V gene: TRBV7-3
J gene: TRBJ2-1

CDR3 protein: ASRAGEQY
V gene: TRBV2
J gene: TRBJ2-7

CDR3 protein: ASRLREPQH
V gene: TRBV6-1
J gene: TRBJ1-5

CDR3 protein: ASSQGATQRGADTQY
V gene: TRBV23-1
J gene: TRBJ2-3

CDR3 protein: ASSLGQGEYEQY
V gene: TRBV5-1
J gene: TRBJ2-7

CDR3 protein: ASSNRDRVRQPQH
V gene: TRBV6-4
J gene: TRBJ1-5

CDR3 protein: ASSEALGNTIY
V gene: TRBV6-1
J gene: TRBJ1-3

CDR3 protein: ASSSREGAREAF
V gene: TRBV4-3
J gene: TRBJ1-1

CDR3 protein: ASSIRDRGLVEQF
V gene: TRBV28
J gene: TRBJ2-1

CDR3 protein: ASSDYSTDTQY
V gene: TRBV6-1
J gene: TRBJ2-3

CDR3 protein: ASSSVSQGLAYEQY
V gene: TRBV28
J gene: TRBJ2-7

CDR3 protein: ASSLAREETQY
V gene: TRBV7-3
J gene: TRBJ2-5

CDR3 protein: ASSYGRGNEQF
V gene: TRBV7-2
J gene: TRBJ2-1

CDR3 protein: ASSLVGFGGSAGETQY
V gene: TRBV7-2
J gene: TRBJ2-5

CDR3 protein: ASSKRGGSYNEQF
V gene: TRBV19
J gene: TRBJ2-1

CDR3 protein: SVEVPTTGNTIY
V gene: TRBV29-1
J gene: TRBJ1-3

CDR3 protein: ARDRTSEYNEQF
V gene: TRBV12-5
J gene: TRBJ2-1

CDR3 protein: ASSSNTYEQY
V gene: TRBV6-5
J gene: TRBJ2-7

CDR3 protein: ASSPSGTSGELF
V gene: TRBV7-9
J gene: TRBJ2-2

CDR3 protein: ASSQESGQGIQF
V gene: TRBV4-3
J gene: TRBJ2-1

CDR3 protein: AISDRGTSVSNEQF
V gene: TRBV10-3
J gene: TRBJ2-1

CDR3 protein: ASRALAGGPVETQY
V gene: TRBV5-1
J gene: TRBJ2-5

CDR3 protein: AITDGDSGRAGELF
V gene: TRBV10-3
J gene: TRBJ2-2

CDR3 protein: ASSHDLTGPDTQY
V gene: TRBV11-2
J gene: TRBJ2-3

CDR3 protein: ASSIIFRKYQETQY
V gene: TRBV19
J gene: TRBJ2-5

CDR3 protein: ASRNPGTIRDDEQF
V gene: TRBV28
J gene: TRBJ2-1

CDR3 protein: ASSEIGEGVTYGYT
V gene: TRBV6-1
J gene: TRBJ1-2